This T cell receptor (beta chain) was sequenced for a study of response to subunit inactivated influenza vaccine. TCRdb redid the calling of the RT-PCR reads with MiXCR, one entry per CDR3 protein. Of about 160,000 distinct CDR3 sequences in the sample, roughly 10% are singletons; the top ten hold 35% to 40%. V trimming: 1 base; J trimming: 7 bases; junction bases outside the gene matches: 9. CDR3 length: 15 residues. CDR1 and CDR2 from the germline V gene are LGHDT and YNNKEL (reference sequence). The V and J genes are TRBV3-1 and TRBJ1-2; 7 bases agree with TRBD1. Sequenced material: CD8+ T cells sorted from PBMCs, taken approximately 25 months after vaccination. This clonotype was obtained from a man between 50 and 70 years old who received an inactivated influenza vaccine. The CDR3 loop is CASSQVEQGSGGYTF. For the CDR3, the DNA is TGTGCCAGCAGCCAAGTCGAACAGGGGTCGGGTGGCTACACCTTC. Looking up the rest from reference TRBV3-1 and TRBJ1-2 gives the full variable domain: DTAVSQTPKYLVTQMGNDKSIKCEQNLGHDTMYWYKQDSKKFLKIMFSYNNKELIINETVPNRFSPKSPDKAHLNLHINSLELGDSAVYFCASSQVEQGSGGYTFGSGTRLTVV.